This T cell receptor beta chain was profiled in a study of T cell responses to AZD1222 COVID-19 vaccine. Study-wide background: Second-dose intervals near 4 or 12 weeks were combined.

Looked up from germline, CDR1 is PRHDT and CDR2 is FYEKMQ (reference sequence). This CDR3 contains 10 residues. V lost 9 bases to trimming and J lost 10 bases, with 7 bases between them. This table comes from immunoSEQ multiplex PCR, and its TCRdb copy is limited to in-frame clones, with some not included. Among over 100,000 clones, about 90% were seen once, and the ten largest hold around 7.5%. Study outcomes and limitations: Mostly white British, mostly female donors; authors suggested clonal diversity may be underestimated. Researchers report vaccine-associated CD4 TCRs spanning spike, with dominance at 160-218 and 743-854. Recipients of two AZD1222 doses showed rising Spike-specific TCR breadth and depth.

With regard to this clone: Its antigen is not identified.

The sample here was peripheral blood, taken on day 0 of AZD1222 vaccination. This receptor was taken from an adult in good health. The gene calls are TRBV13 and TRBJ1-6; no firm D call. CDR3 sequence (DNA): TGTGCCAGACTAAAATCACCCCTCCACTTT. It encodes CARLKSPLHF.